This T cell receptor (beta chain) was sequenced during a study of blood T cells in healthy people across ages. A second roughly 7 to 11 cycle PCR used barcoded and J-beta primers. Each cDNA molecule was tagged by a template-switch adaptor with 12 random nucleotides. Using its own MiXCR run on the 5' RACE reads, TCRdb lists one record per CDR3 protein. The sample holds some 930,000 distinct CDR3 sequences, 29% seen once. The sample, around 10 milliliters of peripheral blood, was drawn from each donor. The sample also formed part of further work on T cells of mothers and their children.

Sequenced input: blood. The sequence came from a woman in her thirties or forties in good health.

The CDR3 sequence is CAWSGMNTEAFF. The CDR3 DNA follows: TGTGCCTGGAGTGGTATGAACACTGAAGCTTTCTTT. The genes are TRBV30 and TRBJ1-1; D is unclear. Germline V CDR1 and CDR2: GTSNPN, SVGIG (reference sequence). Trimming left V 1 base short and J 0 bases short, with 3 bases between. The CDR3 covers 12 residues.